A single sample gave rise to the 29 T cell receptor beta chains below, sequenced in a study of cytomegalovirus exposure and HLA in healthy donors (TCRdb year 2017). The library was prepared using the immunoSEQ multiplex PCR assay. Imported from immuneACCESS, the table was reduced by TCRdb to in-frame sequences with V and J called. These copies leave out some clones; in studies compared against another copy, an unresolved V gene accounts for under half, and the cause of the remainder is not known. This sample holds some 260,000 clones; less than 95% were observed only once. The ten largest clones add up to 3% to 3.5% of the sample. The material sequenced was PBMCs. The origin of the receptors is a woman in her 30s in good health and CMV-seronegative.

DNA for the CDR3: TGTGCCTGGGCAAAGGGACTAGCTCCCTACGAGCAGTACTTC. It specifies CAWAKGLAPYEQYF. The genes are TRBV30 and TRBJ2-7; TRBD2 matches at 9 bases. Germline assignment: CDR1 GTSNPN and CDR2 SVGIG (reference sequence). This CDR3 spans 14 amino acids. Trimming removed 5 bases from V and 2 bases from J; junction bases left unmatched: 7. Filled out from reference TRBV30 and TRBJ2-7, the complete variable domain reads SQTIHQWPATLVQPVGSPLSLECTVEGTSNPNLYWYRQAAGRGLQLLFYSVGIGQISSEVPQNLSASRPQDRQFILSSKKLLLSDSGFYLCAWAKGLAPYEQYFGPGTRLTVT.

This clone was picked up one time. The chain is built from TRBV28 and TRBJ2-7; 8 bases line up with TRBD1. With V trimmed by 3 bases and J by 5 bases, 12 bases remained unmatched. The CDR3 loop spans 16 amino acids. CDR1 and CDR2 (germline): MDHEN, SYDVKM. The CDR3 loop is CASSFFLDRVRNEQYF. As DNA, the CDR3 is TGTGCCAGCAGTTTTTTTTTGGACAGGGTCCGAAACGAGCAGTACTTC.

CDR3 sequence: CASQTSGRVGPKNIQYF. DNA for the CDR3: TGTGCCAGCCAGACTAGCGGGAGGGTGGGTCCCAAAAACATTCAGTACTTC. The chain carries TRBV2 and TRBJ2-4; TRBD2 matches at 14 bases. The CDR3 consists of 17 residues. With 8 bases clipped from V and 2 bases from J, the junction kept 8 bases outside the gene matches. The germline CDR1 and CDR2 sequences are SNHLY and FYNNEI.

The CDR3 loop is CASSPQANQPQHF. CDR3 in DNA: TGTGCCAGCTCACCCCAGGCTAATCAGCCCCAGCATTTT. The chain uses TRBV18 and TRBJ1-5; no reliable D call. This CDR3 has 13 residues. Per germline, CDR1 KGHSH and CDR2 LQKENI. Trimming stripped 3 bases from V and 4 bases from J, with 7 bases between.

The rearrangement links TRBV6-5 to TRBJ2-7, with 9 bases lining up with TRBD1. This CDR3 spans 15 amino acids. The V gene's germline CDR1 is MNHEY and CDR2 SVGAGI. Trimming removed 1 base from V and 4 bases from J; junction bases left unmatched: 5. The CDR3 nucleotides read TGTGCCAGCAGTTACTTCCCCGGACAGGGGTACGAGCAGTACTTC. It is translated as CASSYFPGQGYEQYF.

The V gene is TRBV28, the J gene TRBJ1-4; D gene ambiguous. V was trimmed by 5 bases and J by 6 bases, leaving 16 bases between them. This CDR3 comprises 15 residues. From germline, CDR1 is MDHEN and CDR2 SYDVKM. The CDR3 nucleotides read TGTGCCAGCAGTGCCATCTGGGAGGGCGATGAAAAACTGTTTTTT. Protein: CASSAIWEGDEKLFF.

The V gene is TRBV27, the J gene TRBJ2-2; D possibly corresponds to TRBD1 (6 bases). Per the germline V gene, CDR1 is MNHEY and CDR2 is SMNVEV (reference sequence). The CDR3 covers 17 residues. V was cut by 0 bases and J by 4 bases, with 15 bases left in between. In nucleotides, the CDR3 is TGTGCCAGCAGTTTATCCACACCTAGGGGGTTCACCGGGGAGCTGTTTTTT. Its protein is CASSLSTPRGFTGELFF.

The chain has TRBV5-1 and TRBJ1-2; 9 bases fit TRBD1. Unmatched junction bases numbered 6, after V lost 2 bases and J lost 4 bases. The germline gives CDR1 SGHRS, CDR2 YFSETQ. There are 15 residues in the CDR3. CDR3 nucleotide sequence: TGCGCCAGCAGCTTTGACACAGGGGGCACCTATGGCTACACCTTC. This sequence encodes CASSFDTGGTYGYTF. The whole variable domain, filled in from reference TRBV5-1 and TRBJ1-2, reads KAGVTQTPRYLIKTRGQQVTLSCSPISGHRSVSWYQQTPGQGLQFLFEYFSETQRNKGNFPGRFSGRQFSNSRSEMNVSTLELGDSALYLCASSFDTGGTYGYTFGSGTRLTVV.

This clone appeared a single time. Written as DNA, the CDR3 is TGTGCCACCAAACCGGGACTAGCGGGACCCGGGGAGCTGTTTTTT. Amino acids: CATKPGLAGPGELFF. The chain links TRBV19 to TRBJ2-2, with 13 bases lining up with TRBD2. V lost 10 bases, J lost 6 bases, and 8 bases stayed unmatched. From germline, CDR1 is LNHDA and CDR2 SQIVND (reference sequence). The CDR3 covers 15 residues.

The rearrangement uses TRBV11-3 and TRBJ2-7, with 9 bases that match TRBD2. The CDR3 consists of 15 residues. CDR1 SGHNT and CDR2 YENEEA come from the germline V gene. V lost 1 base and J lost 0; bases outside the gene matches: 1. The CDR3 DNA reads as TGTGCCAGCAGCTTAGGTAGCGGGAGCTCCTACGAGCAGTACTTC. Encoded protein: CASSLGSGSSYEQYF.

The chain joins TRBV28 to TRBJ2-3; 8 nucleotides agree with TRBD1. V lost 5 bases, J lost 4 bases, and 5 bases stayed unmatched. This CDR3 has 14 residues. Germline CDR1 MDHEN, CDR2 SYDVKM. The CDR3 DNA sequence: TGTGCCAGCAGTCCTTACAGGGGGGCAGATACGCAGTATTTT. It specifies CASSPYRGADTQYF.

This sequence joins TRBV7-9 and TRBJ1-4; D remains ambiguous. This CDR3 comprises 14 residues. With 2 bases removed from V and 5 bases from J, the gap between germline ends came to 9 bases. Looked up from germline, CDR1 is SEHNR and CDR2 is FQNEAQ (reference sequence). CDR3 protein: CASSLNGINEKLFF. The CDR3 DNA follows: TGTGCCAGCAGCTTAAATGGCATAAATGAAAAACTGTTTTTT.

The J gene is TRBJ2-1, the V gene TRBV4-1; 8 bases match TRBD2. The germline V gene encodes CDR1 MGHRA and CDR2 YSYEKL. The junction had 9 bases not matched to a gene; V was cut back by 0 bases and J by 8 bases. CDR3 length: 16 residues. In DNA form, the CDR3 reads TGCGCCAGCAGCCAAGATCCCGGGACTAGATTTCATGAGCAGTTCTTC. Translating it yields CASSQDPGTRFHEQFF.

As for this clone: The sample carries other DNA sequences with the same CDR3. The CDR3 reads CASRDTTSGSSYNEQFF. The CDR3 DNA follows: TGTGCCAGCAGAGATACGACTAGCGGGAGCTCCTACAATGAGCAGTTCTTC. The chain carries TRBV2 and TRBJ2-1; 12 nucleotides align to TRBD2. Germline loops: CDR1 SNHLY, CDR2 FYNNEI. After removal of 6 bases from V and 0 bases from J, the junction contained 6 bases not matched to a gene. There are 17 residues in the CDR3.

This CDR3 reads CASSLLAGNQPQHF. The DNA for the CDR3 is TGTGCCAGCAGTTTATTAGCCGGCAATCAGCCCCAGCATTTT. The rearrangement links TRBV27 to TRBJ1-5, with D unclear. The germline V gene encodes CDR1 MNHEY and CDR2 SMNVEV (reference sequence). The length of the CDR3 is 14 residues. V lost 1 base and J 2 bases, leaving 6 bases between the germline ends.

The chain uses TRBV18 and TRBJ2-3; the D gene is possibly TRBD1 (5 bases). Germline CDR1 is KGHSH and CDR2 is LQKENI. This CDR3 is 14 amino acids long. Trimming left V 9 bases short and J 0 bases short, with 13 bases between. The CDR3 DNA reads as TGTGCCAGTCATCGTAGGGGCAGCACAGATACGCAGTATTTT. This gives the protein CASHRRGSTDTQYF.

The chain recombines TRBV7-6 with TRBJ2-7, with 11 nucleotides matching TRBD2. This CDR3 is built from 14 residues. CDR1 is SGHVS and CDR2 is FNYEAQ in the germline V gene. Germline trimming cut 6 bases from V and 6 bases from J; bases unmatched to any gene: 7. This CDR3 reads CASSRSGRAAEQYF. The CDR3 bases are TGTGCCAGCAGTCGTAGCGGGAGGGCCGCCGAGCAGTACTTC.

The chain carries TRBV18 and TRBJ2-7; no clear D gene. V lost 3 bases, J lost 1 base, and 16 bases lay in between. The CDR3 totals 16 residues. CDR1 and CDR2 from the germline V gene are KGHSH and LQKENI. The CDR3 DNA follows: TGTGCCAGCTCACCCCAAAAAGGTCCGGGTTCCTACGAGCAGTACTTC. The encoded protein is CASSPQKGPGSYEQYF.

The chain links TRBV27 to TRBJ2-7; 14 bases fit TRBD2. Trimming at V came to 5 bases and at J to 0 bases, leaving 0 bases not matched to a gene. This CDR3 is built from 15 residues. Germline CDR1 MNHEY, CDR2 SMNVEV (reference sequence). CDR3 protein: CASSGLAGGSYEQYF. The CDR3 DNA sequence: TGTGCCAGCAGTGGACTAGCGGGAGGCTCCTACGAGCAGTACTTC.

The genes are TRBV5-4 and TRBJ2-1, with 16 bases aligning to TRBD2. This CDR3 contains 17 residues. Germline values: CDR1 SGHNT, CDR2 YYREEE (reference sequence). J was trimmed by 6 bases and V by 4 bases; bases with no gene match: 7. CDR3 residues: CASSGGLAGGALNEQFF. CDR3 bases: TGTGCCAGCAGCGGGGGACTAGCGGGAGGGGCTCTCAATGAGCAGTTCTTC.

This clone was seen once. The rearrangement joins TRBV18 to TRBJ2-7, with 11 bases fitting TRBD1. After removal of 4 bases from V and 4 bases from J, the junction contained 3 bases not matched to a gene. Germline values: CDR1 KGHSH, CDR2 LQKENI. This CDR3 region has 14 residues. The CDR3 DNA sequence: TGTGCCAGCTCACAAGGACAGGGGGCTTACGAGCAGTACTTC. Residues: CASSQGQGAYEQYF. The variable domain in full, completed from reference TRBV18 and TRBJ2-7, reads NAGVMQNPRHLVRRRGQEARLRCSPMKGHSHVYWYRQLPEEGLKFMVYLQKENIIDESGMPKERFSAEFPKEGPSILRIQQVVRGDSAAYFCASSQGQGAYEQYFGPGTRLTVT.

The genes are TRBV27 and TRBJ2-1; D is unclear. The CDR3 spans 14 residues. Germline V gene sequence: CDR1 MNHEY, CDR2 SMNVEV (reference sequence). V lost 2 bases, J lost 6 bases, and 11 bases lay in between. For the CDR3, the DNA is TGTGCCAGCAGTTTAGATCAACTACGCAATGAGCAGTTCTTC. Translating gives CASSLDQLRNEQFF.

This sequence joins TRBV18 and TRBJ2-4; the D is unclear. Trimming took 4 bases from V and 6 from J, leaving 16 bases between them. Germline CDR1 reads KGHSH; CDR2 reads LQKENI. The CDR3 length is 15 residues. The CDR3: CASSRSPGSGNIQYF. CDR3 nucleotide sequence: TGTGCCAGCTCACGGTCCCCCGGGTCTGGAAACATTCAGTACTTC.

This rearrangement joins TRBV30 to TRBJ2-7; D uncertain. Trimming took off 2 bases at V and 1 base at J, with 3 bases between the two ends. Looked up from germline, CDR1 is GTSNPN and CDR2 is SVGIG (reference sequence). The CDR3 has 11 amino acids. The CDR3 is CAWSRSYEQYF. The CDR3 DNA follows: TGTGCCTGGAGTAGGTCCTACGAGCAGTACTTC. The variable domain in full, with the rest retrieved from reference TRBV30 and TRBJ2-7, is SQTIHQWPATLVQPVGSPLSLECTVEGTSNPNLYWYRQAAGRGLQLLFYSVGIGQISSEVPQNLSASRPQDRQFILSSKKLLLSDSGFYLCAWSRSYEQYFGPGTRLTVT.

This chain connects TRBV27 to TRBJ1-4; D unresolved. The CDR3 spans 14 residues. Per the germline V gene, CDR1 is MNHEY and CDR2 is SMNVEV (reference sequence). Trimming left V 4 bases short and J 8 bases short, with 14 bases between. The CDR3 nucleotides are TGTGCCAGCAGTTCCCGCGCGCGAGGGGAAAAACTGTTTTTT. Translated, it gives CASSSRARGEKLFF.

The chain has TRBV6-5 and TRBJ1-3; D remains unclear. The CDR3 runs to 16 residues. Germline assignment: CDR1 MNHEY and CDR2 SVGAGI. V was pared by 2 bases and J by 0 bases, with 11 bases between. The CDR3 spells CASSYVPRGSGNTIYF. The DNA of the CDR3 is TGTGCCAGCAGTTACGTTCCCAGAGGCTCTGGAAACACCATATATTTT.

This chain joins TRBV6-6 and TRBJ2-7, with 9 nucleotides matching TRBD1. From germline, CDR1 is MNHNY and CDR2 SVGAGI (reference sequence). The CDR3 runs to 15 residues. J lost 4 bases, V lost 4 bases, and 8 bases had no gene match. CDR3 bases: TGTGCCAGCAGTTCCACAGGGGGCCGTGGATACGAGCAGTACTTC. Protein sequence: CASSSTGGRGYEQYF.

The chain employs TRBV19 and TRBJ1-2; possible D gene TRBD1, 6 bases. The CDR3 has 15 residues. V was clipped by 6 bases and J by 2 bases, with 16 bases between them. In germline, CDR1 is LNHDA, CDR2 SQIVND (reference sequence). The CDR3: CASRYGQRLNYGYTF. The CDR3 DNA follows: TGTGCCAGTAGATACGGACAGCGCCTGAACTATGGCTACACCTTC.

V and J are TRBV5-5 and TRBJ1-4, with TRBD1 as a possible D gene (5 bases). The V end lost 3 bases, the J end lost 4 bases, and 16 bases lay between the germline ends. Germline V gives CDR1 SGHKS, CDR2 YYEKEE (reference sequence). This CDR3 is 16 amino acids long. The CDR3 loop is CASSWLATGLNEKLFF. CDR3 DNA sequence: TGTGCCAGCAGCTGGCTGGCTACAGGTCTTAATGAAAAACTGTTTTTT. The whole variable domain, filled in from reference TRBV5-5 and TRBJ1-4, reads DAGVTQSPTHLIKTRGQQVTLRCSPISGHKSVSWYQQVLGQGPQFIFQYYEKEERGRGNFPDRFSARQFPNYSSELNVNALLLGDSALYLCASSWLATGLNEKLFFGSGTQLSVL.